Listed here are 2 T cell receptor beta chains from one sample, sequenced in a study of T cell repertoires in cytomegalovirus infection. MiXCR, run by TCRdb on the reads, gives a single entry per CDR3 protein. The sample has 740,000 or so distinct CDR3 sequences; roughly a third are singletons. The sequenced material came from PBMCs. Receptors originate from a human donor in good health (CMV status not recorded). Some clones in this sample may be carry-over from other donors' samples.

This clonotype showed up just a few times. The V call is TRBV28, the J call TRBJ2-2, with a tentative D call TRBD2 (6 bases). V lost 5 bases and J lost 5, with 15 bases in between. CDR3 length: 15 residues. Per germline, CDR1 MDHEN and CDR2 SYDVKM. CDR3 residues: CASSGRLVWTGELFF. The CDR3 coding sequence is TGTGCCAGCAGTGGAAGACTAGTGTGGACCGGGGAGCTGTTTTTT. Full variable domain (missing parts from reference TRBV28 and TRBJ2-2): DVKVTQSSRYLVKRTGEKVFLECVQDMDHENMFWYRQDPGLGLRLIYFSYDVKMKEKGDIPEGYSVSREKKERFSLILESASTNQTSMYLCASSGRLVWTGELFFGEGSRLTVL.

The chain links TRBV30 to TRBJ2-7; 8 bases agree with TRBD1. The germline CDR1 and CDR2 sequences are GTSNPN and SVGIG (reference sequence). CDR3 size: 14 residues. Unmatched junction bases numbered 8, after V lost 3 bases and J lost 4 bases. In DNA, the CDR3 is TGTGCCTGGAGGCTGACAGGGGTTTGGTACGAGCAGTACTTC. It codes for CAWRLTGVWYEQYF.